The clone carrying this TCR beta chain was observed once. Its target is unknown. The source of the sample is a study of PD-1 blockade in mismatch repair-deficient tumors. Study details: Patients had approximately 11 mismatch repair-deficient cancer types and were previously treated and progressing.

Profiling relied on immunoSEQ multiplex PCR, and the TCRdb table lists in-frame clones only, not all of them. The sample shows approximately 13,000 clones, 85% to 90% of them seen only once. Time point of the sample: roughly ten-day in vitro stimulation with candidate neoantigen peptide 6. Cells were stimulated approximately nine days with each of over five ELISpot-reactive neoantigens. Baseline for clone expansion was a parallel culture with no peptide. CDR1 SNHLY and CDR2 FYNNEI come from the germline V gene. CDR3 length: 16 amino acids. Trimming cost V 7 bases and J 6 bases; bases outside gene matches: 12.

The sample was cells cultured in vitro, taken from a patient treated with pembrolizumab. The clonotype was recovered from an adult with mismatch repair-deficient cancer. This chain connects TRBV2 to TRBJ2-3; 11 bases map to TRBD1. Here the CDR3 DNA reads TGTGCCAGCACCGAAGGATGGACAGGGGGCGCGGATACGCAGTATTTT. It translates to CASTEGWTGGADTQYF.